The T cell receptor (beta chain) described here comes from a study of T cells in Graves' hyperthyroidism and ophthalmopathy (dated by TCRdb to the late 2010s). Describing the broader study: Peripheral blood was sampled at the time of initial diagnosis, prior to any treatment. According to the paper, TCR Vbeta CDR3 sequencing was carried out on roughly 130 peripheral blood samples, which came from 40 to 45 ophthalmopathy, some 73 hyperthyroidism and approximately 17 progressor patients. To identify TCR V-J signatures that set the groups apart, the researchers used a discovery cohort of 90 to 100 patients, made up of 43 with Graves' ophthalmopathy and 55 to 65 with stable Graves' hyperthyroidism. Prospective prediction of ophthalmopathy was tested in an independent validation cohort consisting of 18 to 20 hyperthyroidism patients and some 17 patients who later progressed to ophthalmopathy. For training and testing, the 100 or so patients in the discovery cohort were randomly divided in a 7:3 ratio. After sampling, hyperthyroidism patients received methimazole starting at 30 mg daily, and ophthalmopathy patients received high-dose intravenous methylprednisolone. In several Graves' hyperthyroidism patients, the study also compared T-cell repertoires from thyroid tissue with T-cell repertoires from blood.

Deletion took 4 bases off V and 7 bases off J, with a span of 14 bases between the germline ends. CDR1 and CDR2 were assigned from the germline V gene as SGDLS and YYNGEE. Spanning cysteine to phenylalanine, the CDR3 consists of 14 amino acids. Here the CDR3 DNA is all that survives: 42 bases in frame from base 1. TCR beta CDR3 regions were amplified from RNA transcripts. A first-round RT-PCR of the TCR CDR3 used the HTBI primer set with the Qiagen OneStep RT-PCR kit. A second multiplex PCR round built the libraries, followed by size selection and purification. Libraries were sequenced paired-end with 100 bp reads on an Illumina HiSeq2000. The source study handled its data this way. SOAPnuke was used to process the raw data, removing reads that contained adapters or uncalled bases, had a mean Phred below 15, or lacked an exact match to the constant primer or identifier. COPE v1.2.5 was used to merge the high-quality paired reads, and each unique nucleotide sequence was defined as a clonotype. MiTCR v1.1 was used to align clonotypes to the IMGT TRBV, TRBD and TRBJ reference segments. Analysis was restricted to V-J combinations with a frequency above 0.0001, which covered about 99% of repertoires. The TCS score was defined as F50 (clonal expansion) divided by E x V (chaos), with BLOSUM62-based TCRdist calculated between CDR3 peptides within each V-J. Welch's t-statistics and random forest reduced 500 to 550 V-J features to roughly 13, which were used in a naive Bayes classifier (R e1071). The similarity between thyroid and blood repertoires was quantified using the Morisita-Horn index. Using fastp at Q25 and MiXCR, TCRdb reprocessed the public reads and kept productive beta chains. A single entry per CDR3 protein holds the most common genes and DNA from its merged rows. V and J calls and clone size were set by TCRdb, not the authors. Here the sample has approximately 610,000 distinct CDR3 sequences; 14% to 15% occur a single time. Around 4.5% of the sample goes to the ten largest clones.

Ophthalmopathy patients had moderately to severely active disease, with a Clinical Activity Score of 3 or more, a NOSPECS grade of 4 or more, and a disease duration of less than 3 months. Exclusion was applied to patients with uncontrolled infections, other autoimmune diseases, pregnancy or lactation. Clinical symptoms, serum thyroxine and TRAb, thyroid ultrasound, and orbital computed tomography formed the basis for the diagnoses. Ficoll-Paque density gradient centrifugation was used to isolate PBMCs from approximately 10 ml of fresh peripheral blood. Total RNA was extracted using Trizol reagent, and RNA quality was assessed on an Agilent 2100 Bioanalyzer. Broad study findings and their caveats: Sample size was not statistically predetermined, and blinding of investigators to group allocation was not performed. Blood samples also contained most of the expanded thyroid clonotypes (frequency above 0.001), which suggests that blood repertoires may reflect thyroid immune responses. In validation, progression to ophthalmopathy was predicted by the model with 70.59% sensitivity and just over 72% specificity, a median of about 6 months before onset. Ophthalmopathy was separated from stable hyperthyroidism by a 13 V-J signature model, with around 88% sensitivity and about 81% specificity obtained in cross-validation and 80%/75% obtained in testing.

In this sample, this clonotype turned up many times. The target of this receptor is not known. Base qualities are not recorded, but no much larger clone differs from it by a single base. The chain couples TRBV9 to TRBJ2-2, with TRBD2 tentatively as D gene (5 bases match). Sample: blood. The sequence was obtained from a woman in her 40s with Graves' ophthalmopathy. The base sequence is TGTGCCAGCAGCTTGGGATTCCGGGGCGGGGAGCTGTTTTTT. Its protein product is CASSLGFRGGELFF. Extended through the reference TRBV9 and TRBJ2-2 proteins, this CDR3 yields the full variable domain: DSGVTQTPKHLITATGQRVTLRCSPRSGDLSVYWYQQSLDQGLQFLIQYYNGEERAKGNILERFSAQQFPDLHSELNLSSLELGDSALYFCASSLGFRGGELFFGEGSRLTVL.